These 28 T cell receptor beta chains originate from one sample sequenced in a study of CD8 T cells in ankylosing spondylitis. A single record per CDR3 protein comes from TCRdb applying MiXCR to the 5' RACE reads. The table records about 96,000 distinct CDR3 sequences, 27% of them present only once. Specimen: blood, either unsorted or a sorted T cell fraction (not recorded which). These receptor sequences come from a male donor with ankylosing spondylitis or in good health (not recorded which).

This clonotype was seen only a few times. The chain recombines TRBV10-3 with TRBJ2-1; D not resolved. Germline CDR1 reads ENHRY; CDR2 reads SYGVKD. This CDR3 is 15 amino acids long. Trimming removed 1 base from V and 8 bases from J, with 15 bases in between. CDR3 residues: CAISEYGVSGDEQFF. The CDR3 coding sequence is TGTGCCATCAGTGAGTACGGTGTATCGGGCGATGAGCAGTTCTTC.

V gene TRBV5-1 combines with J gene TRBJ2-3; D might be TRBD2 (6 bases). The CDR3 covers 14 residues. Germline V gene data show CDR1 as SGHRS and CDR2 as YFSETQ. The V gene lost 7 bases and the J gene lost 0 bases, with 12 bases spanning the gap. The CDR3 region has the DNA TGCGCCAGCGTGGAGGGAGCGAGCACAGATACGCAGTATTTT. Protein product: CASVEGASTDTQYF.

CDR3 sequence (DNA): TGTGCCAGCAGCTTGATGTTAGAGGGACCGACCTACGAGCAGTACTTC. Encoded protein: CASSLMLEGPTYEQYF. The rearrangement joins TRBV7-9 to TRBJ2-7, with D possibly called TRBD1 or TRBD2 (5 bases each). CDR1 is SEHNR, CDR2 FQNEAQ, per germline (reference sequence). This CDR3 is 16 amino acids long. V gave up 3 bases and J gave up 2 bases, with 17 bases separating them.

This clonotype has only a few counts. CDR3 nucleotides: TGCGCCAGCAGCTTAGGTCCGGGTTGGTATGAGCAGTTCTTC. Translated, it gives CASSLGPGWYEQFF. This chain uses TRBV5-1 with TRBJ2-1, with no clear D. Trimming took 2 bases from V and 8 from J, leaving 14 bases between them. The length of the CDR3 is 14 residues. The germline V gene encodes CDR1 SGHRS and CDR2 YFSETQ.

The CDR3 DNA is TGTGCCAGCAGTATAGGGGATCCCGGGGAGCTGTTTTTT. This codes for CASSIGDPGELFF. The chain couples TRBV7-9 to TRBJ2-2; the D gene is possibly TRBD1 (5 bases). Trimming removed 6 bases at V and 6 bases at J, with 11 bases between. The CDR3 is 13 amino acids. Germline V gene lookup returns CDR1 SEHNR and CDR2 FQNEAQ (reference sequence).

In its sample, this clonotype was seen a few times. The V gene is TRBV7-6, the J gene TRBJ2-7; TRBD1 or TRBD2 may be the D gene (6 bases each). CDR1 and CDR2 (germline): SGHVS, FNYEAQ. Trimming cost V 5 bases and J 0 bases, with 17 bases left between them. CDR3 length: 16 amino acids. This chain's CDR3 is CASSPGGTRSSYEQYF. The CDR3, as DNA: TGTGCCAGCAGCCCGGGCGGGACACGAAGCTCCTACGAGCAGTACTTC.

This clonotype was counted between two and nine times. The chain combines TRBV25-1 with TRBJ1-2; the D gene is possibly TRBD1 (5 bases). The V end lost 5 bases, the J end lost 4 bases, and 14 bases lay between the germline ends. Germline CDR1 MGHDK, CDR2 SYGVNS. This CDR3 has 14 residues. The chain's CDR3 is CASSTPGGTYGYTF. The CDR3 bases are TGTGCCAGCAGTACCCCTGGGGGGACCTATGGCTACACCTTC.

This clonotype has only a few counts. The chain carries TRBV4-2 and TRBJ2-1; weak D call: TRBD2 (6 bases). The germline V gene has CDR1 LGHNA and CDR2 YNFKEQ. V lost 2 bases to trimming and J lost 4 bases, with 21 bases between them. The CDR3 has 18 amino acids. CDR3 DNA: TGTGCCAGCAGCCAATTACTACCGCCGGGGGAGATATACAATGAGCAGTTCTTC. This sequence encodes CASSQLLPPGEIYNEQFF.

This chain links TRBV20-1 with TRBJ2-1; 7 bases are a match to TRBD2. The CDR3 is made up of 17 amino acids. V gave up 0 bases and J gave up 6 bases; unmatched junction bases: 14. CDR1 is DFQATT and CDR2 is SNEGSKA in the germline V gene (reference sequence). CDR3 sequence (DNA): TGCAGTGCTAGAGAGGTGGCGGCGGGACTACCCCTCAATGAGCAGTTCTTC. Protein product: CSAREVAAGLPLNEQFF.

This clonotype has a handful of counts. The rearrangement joins TRBV5-1 to TRBJ2-1, with 15 bases matching TRBD2. This CDR3 region has 19 residues. Germline CDR1 reads SGHRS; CDR2 reads YFSETQ. After removal of 4 bases from V and 0 bases from J, the junction contained 8 bases not matched to a gene. The CDR3 nucleotides are TGCGCCAGCAGCCCCGGAGGGACTAGCGGGAGGACCTCCTACAATGAGCAGTTCTTC. As protein: CASSPGGTSGRTSYNEQFF.

This chain uses TRBV29-1 with TRBJ2-1; D is tentatively TRBD1 or TRBD2 (5 bases each). The V end was cut by 0 bases, the J end by 9 bases, with 18 bases between. This CDR3 region has 15 residues. Germline V CDR1 and CDR2: SQVTM, ANQGSEA. CDR3 loop: CSVEDSSEWGSEQFF. The CDR3 DNA reads TGCAGCGTTGAAGACAGCTCGGAGTGGGGGAGTGAGCAGTTCTTC.

This clonotype came up a few times. The J gene is TRBJ1-1, the V gene TRBV29-1; no reliable D call. Germline assignment: CDR1 SQVTM and CDR2 ANQGSEA. This CDR3 has 13 residues. Trimming removed 4 bases at V and 5 bases at J, with 14 bases between. Written as DNA, the CDR3 is TGCAGCGTTGGTCTATTGGGTAGAACTGAAGCTTTCTTT. This translates into CSVGLLGRTEAFF.

The chain uses TRBV11-2 and TRBJ2-2; D possibly corresponds to TRBD2 (6 bases). CDR1 is SGHAT and CDR2 is FQNNGV in the germline V gene. The CDR3 length is 17 residues. Trimming left V 2 bases short and J 4 bases short, with 17 bases between. This CDR3 is CASSLNPGEPSTGELFF. In nucleotides, the CDR3 is TGTGCCAGCAGCTTAAATCCGGGGGAGCCATCCACCGGGGAGCTGTTTTTT.

The chain employs TRBV7-9 and TRBJ2-1, with D perhaps TRBD2 (5 bases). From germline, CDR1 is SEHNR and CDR2 FQNEAQ (reference sequence). The length of the CDR3 is 16 residues. With 0 bases removed from V and 6 bases from J, the gap between germline ends came to 15 bases. The chain's CDR3 is CASSLARLLRGNEQFF. CDR3 DNA sequence: TGTGCCAGCAGCTTAGCCAGGCTTCTCCGGGGCAATGAGCAGTTCTTC.

The J gene is TRBJ1-5, the V gene TRBV12-3 or TRBV12-4, with D tentatively TRBD1 (6 bases). This CDR3 is built from 17 residues. Trimming took off 3 bases at V and 0 bases at J, with 15 bases between the two ends. CDR3 bases: TGTGCCAGCAGTTTTGGTTTTAGGGGGTATAGCAATCAGCCCCAGCATTTT. Translating it yields CASSFGFRGYSNQPQHF.

The chain joins TRBV5-1 to TRBJ2-1; 14 nucleotides align to TRBD2. This CDR3 contains 16 residues. Germline V lookup: CDR1 SGHRS, CDR2 YFSETQ. Trimming took 0 bases from V and 9 from J; bases not matched to a gene: 5. The CDR3 nucleotides are TGCGCCAGCAGCTTGGGGGGACTAGCGGGAGCTTCTGAGCAGTTCTTC. It encodes CASSLGGLAGASEQFF.

CDR3 sequence reads: CASSWDSWNTEAFF. The CDR3 bases are TGTGCCAGCAGCTGGGACAGTTGGAACACTGAAGCTTTCTTT. This chain connects TRBV3-1 to TRBJ1-1, with 7 bases that match TRBD1. CDR3 length: 14 residues. The germline V gene has CDR1 LGHDT and CDR2 YNNKEL (reference sequence). The junction had 4 bases not matched to a gene; V was cut back by 5 bases and J by 1 base.

This clonotype showed up just a few times. The chain combines TRBV6-6 with TRBJ1-5; D not certain. This CDR3 is 13 amino acids long. Germline CDR1 reads MNHNY; CDR2 reads SVGAGI (reference sequence). The germline V and J ends were trimmed by 9 bases and 2 bases, with 11 bases remaining between them. The CDR3 spells CASQQIGNQPQHF. The DNA for the CDR3 is TGTGCCAGTCAGCAGATAGGCAATCAGCCCCAGCATTTT.

V is TRBV5-5 and J is TRBJ2-1; D is possibly TRBD2 (6 bases). Germline CDR1 reads SGHKS; CDR2 reads YYEKEE (reference sequence). The CDR3 extends over 14 amino acids. Trimming stripped 1 base from V and 9 bases from J, with 14 bases between. The CDR3 DNA reads as TGTGCCAGCAGCTTGCGCTCCGACGGGAGTGAGCAGTTCTTC. Protein product: CASSLRSDGSEQFF.

This clonotype was recorded at least ten times. The rearrangement joins TRBV4-1 to TRBJ2-7; TRBD2 might be the D (5 bases). CDR3 size: 17 residues. In germline, CDR1 is MGHRA, CDR2 YSYEKL. Trimming removed 4 bases from V and 3 bases from J, with 22 bases in between. This CDR3 reads CASSPEIVGVGVYEQYF. CDR3 DNA sequence: TGCGCCAGCAGCCCGGAAATCGTGGGAGTGGGTGTCTACGAGCAGTACTTC.

This clonotype was observed many times. The chain joins TRBV9 to TRBJ1-2, with D perhaps TRBD1 (5 bases). The CDR3 is 14 residues long. Trimming removed 3 bases from V and 8 bases from J, with 17 bases in between. Germline CDR1 is SGDLS and CDR2 is YYNGEE. The CDR3 region has the DNA TGTGCCAGCAGCGCGAGACAGATTAGGTGGGGCTACACCTTC. It yields the protein CASSARQIRWGYTF.

The rearrangement links TRBV4-2 to TRBJ1-2; a weak D match, TRBD1 (5 bases). The CDR3 length is 14 residues. Germline V CDR1 and CDR2: LGHNA, YNFKEQ. With 4 bases removed from V and 4 bases from J, the gap between germline ends came to 13 bases. The CDR3: CASSPGTGGYGYTF. The DNA for the CDR3 is TGTGCCAGCAGCCCGGGGACCGGCGGCTATGGCTACACCTTC.

This clonotype has a handful of counts. The chain employs TRBV5-1 and TRBJ1-3; the D is unclear. Trimming stripped 2 bases from V and 2 bases from J, with 14 bases between. CDR1 and CDR2 (germline): SGHRS, YFSETQ. This CDR3 is 16 amino acids long. CDR3 residues: CASSLQSVTPGNTIYF. CDR3 nucleotides: TGCGCCAGCAGCTTACAGAGCGTAACCCCTGGAAACACCATATATTTT. Complete variable domain (other parts from reference TRBV5-1 and TRBJ1-3): KAGVTQTPRYLIKTRGQQVTLSCSPISGHRSVSWYQQTPGQGLQFLFEYFSETQRNKGNFPGRFSGRQFSNSRSEMNVSTLELGDSALYLCASSLQSVTPGNTIYFGEGSWLTVV.

The chain recombines TRBV2 with TRBJ2-1, with D maybe TRBD1 (5 bases). CDR1 and CDR2 from the germline V gene are SNHLY and FYNNEI. Trimming cost V 4 bases and J 0 bases, with 10 bases left between them. The CDR3 length is 15 residues. The CDR3 reads CASSVRVSSYNEQFF. CDR3 coding DNA: TGTGCCAGCAGTGTCAGGGTGAGCTCCTACAATGAGCAGTTCTTC.

This sequence joins TRBV7-9 and TRBJ2-1, with TRBD1 matching 8 bases. Germline V gives CDR1 SEHNR, CDR2 FQNEAQ (reference sequence). The CDR3 totals 13 residues. V dropped 5 bases and J dropped 7; count of bases not matched to a gene: 4. CDR3 residues: CASSAGTGNEQFF. CDR3 coding DNA: TGTGCCAGCAGCGCAGGGACAGGTAATGAGCAGTTCTTC.

The table lists this clonotype with a few counts. The chain uses TRBV20-1 and TRBJ2-1, with D perhaps matching TRBD2 (5 bases). The CDR3 is 13 amino acids. V was pared by 6 bases and J by 10 bases, with 19 bases between. Germline V lookup: CDR1 DFQATT, CDR2 SNEGSKA (reference sequence). CDR3 in amino acids: CSANELGVWEQFF. The CDR3 nucleotides are TGCAGTGCCAATGAACTAGGAGTCTGGGAGCAGTTCTTC.

This clonotype was picked up a small number of times. The chain couples TRBV7-3 to TRBJ1-1, with 7 positions matching TRBD1. The CDR3 has 15 amino acids. The germline gives CDR1 SGHTA, CDR2 FQGTGA. V trimming: 2 bases; J trimming: 0 bases; junction bases outside the gene matches: 3. The CDR3 region has the DNA TGTGCCAGCAGCTTAGGGACAGCTATGAACACTGAAGCTTTCTTT. It specifies CASSLGTAMNTEAFF.

In its sample, this clonotype was seen a few times. V usage is TRBV29-1 and J usage is TRBJ1-1, with D unresolved. This CDR3 has 13 amino acids. The germline V gene encodes CDR1 SQVTM and CDR2 ANQGSEA. Trimming removed 6 bases at V and 0 bases at J, with 11 bases between. CDR3: CSVEDRMNTEAFF. The CDR3 DNA reads as TGCAGCGTGGAGGACCGGATGAACACTGAAGCTTTCTTT.